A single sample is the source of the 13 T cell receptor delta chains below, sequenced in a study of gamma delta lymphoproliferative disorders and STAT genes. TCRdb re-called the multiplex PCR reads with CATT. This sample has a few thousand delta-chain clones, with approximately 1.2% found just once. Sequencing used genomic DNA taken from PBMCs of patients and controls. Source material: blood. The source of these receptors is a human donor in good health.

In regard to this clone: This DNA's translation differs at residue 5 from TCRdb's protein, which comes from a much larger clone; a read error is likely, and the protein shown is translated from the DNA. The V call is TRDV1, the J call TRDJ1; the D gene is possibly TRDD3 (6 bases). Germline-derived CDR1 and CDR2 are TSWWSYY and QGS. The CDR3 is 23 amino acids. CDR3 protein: CALGKLKVSTSWGFTKYTDKLIF. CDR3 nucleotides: TGTGCTCTTGGGAAACTTAAAGTGTCTACCTCCTGGGGATTCACTAAGTACACCGATAAACTCATCTTT.

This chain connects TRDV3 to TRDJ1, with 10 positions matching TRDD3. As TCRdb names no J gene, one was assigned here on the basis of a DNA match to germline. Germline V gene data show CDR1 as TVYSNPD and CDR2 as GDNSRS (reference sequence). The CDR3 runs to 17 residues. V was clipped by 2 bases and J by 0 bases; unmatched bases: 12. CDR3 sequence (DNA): TGTGCCTTTTCCGTACTGGGGGATGGCCGGTACACCGATAAACTCATCTTT. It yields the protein CAFSVLGDGRYTDKLIF.

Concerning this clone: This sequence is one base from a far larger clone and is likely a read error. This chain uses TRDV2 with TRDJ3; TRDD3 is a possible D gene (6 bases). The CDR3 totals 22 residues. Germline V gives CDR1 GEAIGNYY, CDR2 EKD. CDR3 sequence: CACDPTLGLAGDYSWGTRQMFF. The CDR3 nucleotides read TGTGCCTGTGACCCAACCTTGGGGTTGGCTGGCGATTACTCCTGGGGCACCCGACAGATGTTTTTC.

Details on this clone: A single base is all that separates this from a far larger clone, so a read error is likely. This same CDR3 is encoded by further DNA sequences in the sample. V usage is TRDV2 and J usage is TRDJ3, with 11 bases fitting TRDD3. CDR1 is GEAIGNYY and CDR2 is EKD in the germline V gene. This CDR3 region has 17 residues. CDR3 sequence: CACDATGGYWDTRQMFF. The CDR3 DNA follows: TGCGCCTGTGACGCTACTGGGGGATACTGGGACACCCGACAGATGTTTTTC.

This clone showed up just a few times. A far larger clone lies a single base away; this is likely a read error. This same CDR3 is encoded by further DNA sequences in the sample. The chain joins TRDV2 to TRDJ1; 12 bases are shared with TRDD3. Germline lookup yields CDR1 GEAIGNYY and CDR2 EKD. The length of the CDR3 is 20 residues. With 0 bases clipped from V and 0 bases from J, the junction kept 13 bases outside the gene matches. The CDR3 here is CACDTVRLGDTWGYTDKLIF. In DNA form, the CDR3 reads TGTGCCTGTGACACCGTACGACTGGGGGATACTTGGGGGTACACCGATAAACTCATCTTT.

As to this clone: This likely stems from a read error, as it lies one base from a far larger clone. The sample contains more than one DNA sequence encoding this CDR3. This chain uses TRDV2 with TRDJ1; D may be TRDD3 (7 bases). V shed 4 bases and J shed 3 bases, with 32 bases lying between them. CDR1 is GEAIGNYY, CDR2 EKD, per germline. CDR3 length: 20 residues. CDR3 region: CACDTVGPHPTGDSPDKLIF. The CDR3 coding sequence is TGTGCCTGTGATACCGTCGGGCCTCATCCTACTGGGGATAGTCCCGATAAACTCATCTTT.

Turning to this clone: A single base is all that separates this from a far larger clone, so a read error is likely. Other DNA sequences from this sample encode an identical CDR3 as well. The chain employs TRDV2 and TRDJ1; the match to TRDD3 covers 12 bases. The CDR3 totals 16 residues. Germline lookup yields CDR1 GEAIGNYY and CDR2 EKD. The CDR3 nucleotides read TGTGCTTGTGACGCTTTACTGGGGGATACCACCGATAAACTCATCTTT. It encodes CACDALLGDTTDKLIF.

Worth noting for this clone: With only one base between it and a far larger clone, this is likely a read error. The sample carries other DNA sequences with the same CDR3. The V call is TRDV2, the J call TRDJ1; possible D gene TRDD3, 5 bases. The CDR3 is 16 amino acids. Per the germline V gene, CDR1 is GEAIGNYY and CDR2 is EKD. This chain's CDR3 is CACDYAVTGAADKLIF. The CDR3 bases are TGCGCCTGTGACTACGCGGTTACGGGGGCAGCCGATAAACTCATCTTT.

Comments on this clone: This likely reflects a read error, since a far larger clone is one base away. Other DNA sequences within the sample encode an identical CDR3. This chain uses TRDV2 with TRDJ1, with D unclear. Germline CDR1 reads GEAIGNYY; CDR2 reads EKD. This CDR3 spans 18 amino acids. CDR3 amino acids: CACDTLVGLSSYTDKLIF. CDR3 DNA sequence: TGCGCCTGTGACACCTTAGTGGGCCTGAGCTCATACACCGATAAACTCATCTTT.

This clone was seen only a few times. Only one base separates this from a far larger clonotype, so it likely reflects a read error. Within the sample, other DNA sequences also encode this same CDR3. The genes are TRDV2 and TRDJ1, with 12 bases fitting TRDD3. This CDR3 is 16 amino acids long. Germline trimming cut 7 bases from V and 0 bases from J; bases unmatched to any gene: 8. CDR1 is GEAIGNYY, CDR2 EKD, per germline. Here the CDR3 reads CACDVLGDTNTDKLIF. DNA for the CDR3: TGTGCCTGCGACGTACTGGGGGATACAAACACCGATAAACTCATCTTT.

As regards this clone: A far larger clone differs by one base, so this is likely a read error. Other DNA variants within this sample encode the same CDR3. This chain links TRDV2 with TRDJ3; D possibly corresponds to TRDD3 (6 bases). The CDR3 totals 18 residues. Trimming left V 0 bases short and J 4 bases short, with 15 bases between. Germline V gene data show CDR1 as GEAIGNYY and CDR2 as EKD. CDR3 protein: CACDTLGGSSWDTRQMFF. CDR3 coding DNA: TGTGCCTGTGACACCCTTGGGGGCAGCTCTTGGGACACCCGACAGATGTTTTTC.

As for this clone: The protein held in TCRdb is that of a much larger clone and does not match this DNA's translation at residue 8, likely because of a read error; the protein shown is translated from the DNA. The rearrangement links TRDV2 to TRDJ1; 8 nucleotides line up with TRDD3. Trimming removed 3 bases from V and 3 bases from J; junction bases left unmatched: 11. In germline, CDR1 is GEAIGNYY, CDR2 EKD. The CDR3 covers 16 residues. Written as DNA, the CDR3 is TGTGCCTGTGACCTACTGGGGGGTAAGGATGCCGATAAACTCATCTTT. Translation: CACDLLGGKDADKLIF.

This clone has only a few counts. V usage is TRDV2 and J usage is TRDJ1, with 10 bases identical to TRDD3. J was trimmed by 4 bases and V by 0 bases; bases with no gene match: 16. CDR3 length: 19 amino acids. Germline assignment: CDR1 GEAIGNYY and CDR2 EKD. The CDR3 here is CACDTVEGWGIQAGDKLIF. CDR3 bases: TGTGCCTGTGACACCGTAGAGGGATGGGGGATACAGGCGGGCGATAAACTCATCTTT.